These T cell receptor beta chains were read from a single sample in a study of regulatory T cells in long-lasting Graves disease. TCRdb fed the multiplex PCR reads into MiXCR, producing one record per CDR3 protein. Seen here are 320,000 or so distinct CDR3 sequences, more than 15% observed once, and the top ten hold approximately 35%. Sequenced here: peripheral blood mononuclear cells (PBMCs), sampled at new diagnosis, from a patient treated with antithyroid drugs. All receptors come from a female donor with Graves disease. Each CDR3 is given with its conserved first and last residue. D genes are given only for firm matches. Clone size is given for some rows only: seen once, a few or many times, or a class if the clone is expanded.

TRBJ1-5	.	TRBV30	.	TGTGCCTGGAGTCCCGAACAGGGCTATCAGCCCCAGCATTTT	CAWSPEQGYQPQHF
TRBJ1-2	few	TRBV4-2	.	TGTGCCAGCAGCCAAGATCTCGGGGGTTACTATGGCTACACCTTC	CASSQDLGGYYGYTF
TRBJ2-7	.	TRBV28	TRBD2	TGTGCCAGCAGTTGGTCTTTCGAATTTGGGCTAGCGGGAGAGGGGAGCTCCTACGAGCAGTACTTC	CASSWSFEFGLAGEGSSYEQYF
TRBJ2-5	.	TRBV13	.	TGTGCCAGCACGATGGCGCAAGAGACCCAGTACTTC	CASTMAQETQYF
TRBJ2-2	many	TRBV19	.	TGTGCCAGTAGTCCTCGACTAGTATCCGGGGAGCTGTTTTTT	CASSPRLVSGELFF
TRBJ2-7	.	TRBV20-1	.	TGCAGTGCTGTCCCTGGGGGGCTCCCCTACGAGCAGTACTTC	CSAVPGGLPYEQYF
TRBJ1-2	many	TRBV27	TRBD1	TGTGCCAGCAGTGGGGCCGGGACAGAGCGACATGGCTACACCTTC	CASSGAGTERHGYTF
TRBJ1-2	few	TRBV15	TRBD1	TGTGCCACCAGCAGAGACAAGGACAGGGACTATGGCTACACCTTC	CATSRDKDRDYGYTF
TRBJ2-1	.	TRBV3-1	TRBD1	TGTGCCAGCAGCCAACTCCCTCCGGGACAGGTGTACAATGAGCAGTTCTTC	CASSQLPPGQVYNEQFF
TRBJ2-3	.	TRBV6-2/TRBV6-3	.	TGTGCCAGCAGTGAGGGTCAGCAGGTCACAGATACGCAGTATTTT	CASSEGQQVTDTQYF
TRBJ2-7	many	TRBV29-1	TRBD1	TGCAGCGTCGAGAAGGGAGGGGGACAGGGGACATCCTACGAGCAGTACTTC	CSVEKGGGQGTSYEQYF
TRBJ1-5	many	TRBV30	TRBD1	TGTGCCTGGAGCGGGACAGGGGGCAATCAGCCCCAGCATTTT	CAWSGTGGNQPQHF
TRBJ1-2	many	TRBV6-1	.	TGTGCCAGCCAGGCCGGCGTCTTTCTTTGGGGCTACACCTTC	CASQAGVFLWGYTF
TRBJ1-3	.	TRBV14	TRBD1	TGTGCCAGCAGCCACCTTGGGACAGCTTCTGGAAACACCATATATTTT	CASSHLGTASGNTIYF
TRBJ2-7	many	TRBV4-1	TRBD1	TGCGCCAGCAGCCATTTACAGGGGGCGGTCGAGCAGTACTTC	CASSHLQGAVEQYF
TRBJ2-6	.	TRBV14	TRBD1	TGTGCCAGCAGCCGACAGGGGTTTTCTGGGGCCAACGTCCTGACTTTC	CASSRQGFSGANVLTF
TRBJ1-2	.	TRBV6-4	.	TGTGCCAGCAGTGCCCCTCGGCCGTATGGCTACACCTTC	CASSAPRPYGYTF
TRBJ2-1	many	TRBV15	.	TGTGCCACCAGCAGAGGACAGGTGGGGCAGGGGAATGAGCAGTTCTTC	CATSRGQVGQGNEQFF
TRBJ1-5	.	TRBV2	.	TGTGCCACCAAGTCGGGGGGCGGGAGCAATCAGCCCCAGCATTTT	CATKSGGGSNQPQHF
TRBJ1-1	many	TRBV4-1	.	TGCGCCAGCAGCTCACGCGACAGTCAACAAAACACTGAAGCTTTCTTT	CASSSRDSQQNTEAFF
TRBJ2-7	many	TRBV5-1	TRBD1	TGCGCCAGCAGCCCCTGGACAGGGGGCGGGGAGCAGTACTTC	CASSPWTGGGEQYF
TRBJ1-1	many	TRBV28	.	TGTGCCAGCAGTTTTGAGGACACTGAAGCTTTCTTT	CASSFEDTEAFF
TRBJ2-7	.	TRBV7-8	.	TGTGCCAGCAGTCCCTACCGCTACGAGCAGTACTTC	CASSPYRYEQYF
TRBJ2-3	many	TRBV5-5	.	TGTGCCAGCAGCTTAGGGGAGCGGAGCACAGATACGCAGTATTTT	CASSLGERSTDTQYF
TRBJ2-1	many	TRBV7-7	.	TGTGCTAGCAGCTTAAGGGGGGACAATGAGCAGTTCTTC	CASSLRGDNEQFF
TRBJ2-6	many	TRBV28	TRBD2	TGTGCCAGCAGTTCCCTAGCGGGAGAAGCTGGGGCCAACGTCCTGACTTTC	CASSSLAGEAGANVLTF
TRBJ1-2	few	TRBV4-2	TRBD1	TGTGCCAGCAGCCCCGGGACAGGGGGTGATGGCTACACCTTC	CASSPGTGGDGYTF
TRBJ2-3	many	TRBV28	.	TGTGCCAGCAGTTTCTCCGATAGCGGCAGCCAGTATTTT	CASSFSDSGSQYF
TRBJ2-5	many	TRBV28	.	TGTGCCAGCAGTTTGGCGGGGTTGGGAGAGACCCAGTACTTC	CASSLAGLGETQYF
TRBJ2-7	many	TRBV28	.	TGTGCCAGCAGTGAATCGGGACTCATATCGGGGGAGCAGTACTTC	CASSESGLISGEQYF
TRBJ2-1	many	TRBV9	.	TGTGCCAGCAGCGTAGAGGGAGGTGGGGGGAGTCTCTTCGGGGTTTACAATGAGCAGTTCTTC	CASSVEGGGGSLFGVYNEQFF
TRBJ1-1	many	TRBV20-1	.	TGCAGTGCTAGATACAGGCAAGTATGGACTGAAGCTTTCTTT	CSARYRQVWTEAFF
TRBJ1-5	.	TRBV19	.	TGTGCCAGTAGTATTGGGCCCCAAAGCAATCAGCCCCAGCATTTT	CASSIGPQSNQPQHF